This T cell receptor (beta chain) was retrieved from a study of T cell repertoires in cytomegalovirus infection. Study as a whole: Evidence of both CMV infection and a matching HLA type came from public TCR beta signatures.

From the reads, TCRdb called clonotypes with MiXCR, one entry per CDR3 protein. The sample holds around 530,000 distinct CDR3 sequences, approximately 15% seen once. As regards this clonotype: Its antigen remains unknown.

Per the germline V gene, CDR1 is LGHDT and CDR2 is YNNKEL (reference sequence). The CDR3 length is 18 residues. V lost 1 base, J lost 0 bases, and 16 bases lay in between. Findings and caveats of the study: Using cumulative public TCR beta family frequency, the authors identified those who carried CMV together with the relevant HLA. CMV-specific HLA-C-restricted TCR beta clonotypes dominated the ex vivo response.

Sequencing input: CD8+ T cells from PBMCs. The receptor was isolated from a human donor in good health (CMV status not recorded). Some clones in this sample may be carry-over from other donors' samples. The genes are TRBV3-1 and TRBJ2-1; D uncertain. The CDR3 region has the DNA TGTGCCAGCAGCCAAGTGGTTTTGGGCCCCAGCTCCTACAATGAGCAGTTCTTC. This translates into CASSQVVLGPSSYNEQFF.